Listed below are T cell receptor beta chains from one sample, sequenced in a study of regulatory T cells in long-lasting Graves disease. TCRdb ran MiXCR on the multiplex PCR reads and lists one entry per CDR3 protein. The data hold 500,000 to 700,000 distinct CDR3 sequences, with 16% observed a single time. This same sample was also part of a study on T cells in Graves' hyperthyroidism and ophthalmopathy.

The sample consisted of peripheral blood mononuclear cells (PBMCs), taken at new diagnosis, from a patient treated with antithyroid drugs. The origin of the receptors is a woman in her twenties or thirties with Graves disease. The CDR3 runs from the conserved cysteine through the conserved F or W. A D gene is named only where the DNA matches it firmly. Expanded clones get a size class; other rows say once, few or many, or leave the size out.

V: TRBV10-1
J: TRBJ2-1
size: .
D: TRBD2
DNA: TGCGCCGGCAGTGGGAGGGTATCCTACAATGAGCAGTTCTTC
CDR3: CAGSGRVSYNEQFF

V: TRBV2
J: TRBJ2-7
size: .
D: TRBD1
DNA: TGTGCCAGCAGTGAGGAGGCAGGGGGCCGGTACGAGCAGTACTTC
CDR3: CASSEEAGGRYEQYF

V: TRBV19
J: TRBJ2-3
size: few
D: TRBD2
DNA: TGTGCCAGTAACCCGTCAAGGGTAGCGGGGATCACAGATACGCAGTATTTT
CDR3: CASNPSRVAGITDTQYF

V: TRBV11-2
J: TRBJ2-7
size: once
D: .
DNA: TGTGCCAGCAGACAAAAACGTGGTCCAGGGACCTACGGGCAGTACTTC
CDR3: CASRQKRGPGTYGQYF

V: TRBV6-9
J: TRBJ2-5
size: .
D: TRBD2
DNA: TGTGCCAGCAGTTTCACCACCAGCGGGGGGAAAGAGACCCAGTACTTC
CDR3: CASSFTTSGGKETQYF

V: TRBV19
J: TRBJ2-2
size: few
D: .
DNA: TGTGCCAGTAGTGCCGGCTGGGGCGCCGGGGAGCTGTTTTTT
CDR3: CASSAGWGAGELFF

V: TRBV20-1
J: TRBJ2-7
size: many
D: TRBD1
DNA: TGCAGTGCTAGGAAGGGGGCCCTCTCCTACGAGCAGTACTTC
CDR3: CSARKGALSYEQYF

V: TRBV20-1
J: TRBJ2-1
size: .
D: TRBD1
DNA: TGCAGTGCCAACAGGGGCTCCTACAATGAGCAGTTCTTC
CDR3: CSANRGSYNEQFF

V: TRBV20-1
J: TRBJ2-5
size: many
D: .
DNA: TGCAGTGCCAGGATGAGGGGGTACCAAGAGACCCAGTACTTC
CDR3: CSARMRGYQETQYF

V: TRBV7-9
J: TRBJ1-1
size: many
D: .
DNA: TGTGCCAGCAGCTTTTGGGGGGACACTGAAGCTTTCTTT
CDR3: CASSFWGDTEAFF

V: TRBV29-1
J: TRBJ2-2
size: many
D: .
DNA: TGCAGCGTTGCTGGGACAACGCAGACCGGGGAGCTGTTTTTT
CDR3: CSVAGTTQTGELFF

V: TRBV28
J: TRBJ2-1
size: many
D: TRBD1
DNA: TGTGCCAGCAGCACAGGGGCCTACAATGAGCAGTTCTTC
CDR3: CASSTGAYNEQFF

V: TRBV7-2
J: TRBJ2-1
size: many
D: TRBD2
DNA: TGTGCCAGCAGACTTTGGGCGGGAGATGAGCAGTTCTTC
CDR3: CASRLWAGDEQFF

V: TRBV9
J: TRBJ2-1
size: few
D: TRBD2
DNA: TGTGCCAGCAGCCCACCTAGCGGGACCATGCCTTACAATGAGCAGTTCTTC
CDR3: CASSPPSGTMPYNEQFF

V: TRBV7-2
J: TRBJ1-6
size: many
D: .
DNA: TGTGCCAGCAGCTTAGTGGTCGGCCCCCTCCACTTT
CDR3: CASSLVVGPLHF

V: TRBV7-9
J: TRBJ2-3
size: .
D: .
DNA: TGTGCCAGCAGCCTTTCCGGTGGGCTAGATACGCAGTATTTT
CDR3: CASSLSGGLDTQYF

V: TRBV2
J: TRBJ1-5
size: many
D: TRBD1
DNA: TGTGCCAGCAGTAAGGACAGGGTTTATAGCAATCAGCCCCAGCATTTT
CDR3: CASSKDRVYSNQPQHF

V: TRBV6-2/TRBV6-3
J: TRBJ1-1
size: .
D: TRBD1
DNA: TGTGCCAGCGGACAGGGGCATAAAGCTTTCTTT
CDR3: CASGQGHKAFF

V: TRBV6-5
J: TRBJ1-5
size: .
D: .
DNA: TGTGCCAGCAGTTACTCGATGGCAGGGCGGCAGCCCCAGCATTTT
CDR3: CASSYSMAGRQPQHF

V: TRBV28
J: TRBJ1-5
size: many
D: .
DNA: TGTGCCAGCAGTGTCATGGGAGATAATCAGCCCCAGCATTTT
CDR3: CASSVMGDNQPQHF

V: TRBV11-2
J: TRBJ1-5
size: many
D: .
DNA: TGTGCCAGCAGCGGGCGGGACCGGAGCAATCAGCCCCAGCATTTT
CDR3: CASSGRDRSNQPQHF

V: TRBV20-1
J: TRBJ2-5
size: many
D: TRBD2
DNA: TGCAGTGCCCCGGCGGGAGCCAAGGAGACCCAGTACTTC
CDR3: CSAPAGAKETQYF

V: TRBV19
J: TRBJ2-1
size: .
D: TRBD2
DNA: TGTGCCAGTAGTGGTAGCGGGGGATACAATGAGCAGTTCTTC
CDR3: CASSGSGGYNEQFF

V: TRBV5-1
J: TRBJ2-7
size: .
D: .
DNA: TGCGCCAGCACCTCGACTAGATACGAGCAGTACTTC
CDR3: CASTSTRYEQYF

V: TRBV5-1
J: TRBJ1-4
size: few
D: .
DNA: TGCGCCAGCAGCCCGGGGGTGAATGAAAAACTGTTTTTT
CDR3: CASSPGVNEKLFF

V: TRBV28
J: TRBJ1-6
size: .
D: .
DNA: TGTGCCAGCAGTCCGCGGGAGGGTTCCAATTCACCCCTCCACTTT
CDR3: CASSPREGSNSPLHF

V: TRBV12-3/TRBV12-4
J: TRBJ2-3
size: many
D: TRBD2
DNA: TGTGCCAGCAGTTTAGCGGCCGTGGGCGGGAGCATGATGGATACGCAGTATTTT
CDR3: CASSLAAVGGSMMDTQYF

V: TRBV27
J: TRBJ1-2
size: .
D: .
DNA: TGTGCCAACAGTTTAAGCTTAGATTCTAACTATGGCTACACCTTC
CDR3: CANSLSLDSNYGYTF

V: TRBV19
J: TRBJ2-7
size: many
D: .
DNA: TGTGCCAGTAGTATAGAGATTGGGACCTACGAGCAGTACTTC
CDR3: CASSIEIGTYEQYF

V: TRBV27
J: TRBJ2-7
size: few
D: .
DNA: TGTGCCAGCAGTTTACAGACGTCGGGAGAGGGCGAGCAGTACTTC
CDR3: CASSLQTSGEGEQYF

V: TRBV7-2
J: TRBJ2-6
size: .
D: TRBD2
DNA: TGTGCCAGCAGCTCAAAACGGGGGGGCAGGGCTGGGGCCAACGTCCTGACTTTC
CDR3: CASSSKRGGRAGANVLTF